This T cell receptor beta chain was observed in a study of T-cell memory formation after mild COVID-19. The CDR3 is made up of 15 amino acids. V lost 3 bases, J lost 4 bases, and 14 bases lay in between. Germline values: CDR1 LGHNA, CDR2 YSLEER. From 5'RACE with constant-segment primers came TCR alpha and TCR beta cDNA libraries that carried sample barcodes and UMIs. TCRdb called the 5' RACE reads again in MiXCR, with one record for every CDR3 protein. The table shows 200,000 to 250,000 distinct CDR3 sequences, with roughly a tenth occurring only once. Study observations and caveats: A subset of responding clones appeared in pre-infection memory, suggesting cross-reactive memory joined. Mostly located in CM and EM were contracting CD4+ clones, with contracting CD8+ clones located in EMRA.

A remark on this clonotype: Antigen unknown.

Input material: PBMCs or a T cell subset sorted from them (not recorded which). This rearrangement joins TRBV4-3 to TRBJ2-3, with D possibly TRBD2 on 6 matching bases. The clonotype originates from a man in his late teens or twenties who had mild COVID-19 (a few samples of this study predate the infection). Cell type and time point are not known. In nucleotides, the CDR3 is TGCGCCAGCAGCCAGGGGGGACTTGGGCCAGATACGCAGTATTTT. Translation: CASSQGGLGPDTQYF.